The 29 T cell receptor beta chains in this list originate from one sample, sequenced in a study of shared clonotypes between healthy human individuals. TCRdb keeps only in-frame clones here, not all; method: immunoSEQ multiplex PCR. The repertoire includes 550,000 to 700,000 clones, around 73% of them detected once, and 1.5% to 2% sits in the top ten. Sequenced material: memory CD4+ T cells sorted from blood. The sample's subset: CD45RA-negative fraction. Receptor source: a woman between 25 and 40 years old in good health.

This sequence joins TRBV5-5 and TRBJ2-2; D remains unclear. V dropped 3 bases and J dropped 7 bases, with 10 bases sitting between them. Germline V gene lookup returns CDR1 SGHKS and CDR2 YYEKEE (reference sequence). The length of the CDR3 is 13 residues. The CDR3: CASSSVDGGELFF. CDR3 bases: TGTGCCAGCAGCTCCGTGGACGGCGGGGAGCTGTTTTTT.

The chain carries TRBV23-1 and TRBJ1-5; tentative D call: TRBD1 (5 bases). TRBV23-1 is an open reading frame, and its role is uncertain. The CDR3 sequence is 12 residues long. Deletions cut 6 bases from V and 4 bases from J, with 7 bases between. CDR3 sequence: CASSRGNQPQHF. CDR3 nucleotides: TGCGCCAGCAGCCGGGGGAATCAGCCCCAGCATTTT.

The CDR3 DNA reads as TGCAGCGGAAGCGGGAGAGCGACGCAGTATTTT. This sequence encodes CSGSGRATQYF. The chain combines TRBV29-1 with TRBJ2-3; 8 nucleotides match TRBD2. The CDR3 contains 11 residues. CDR1 and CDR2 (germline): SQVTM, ANQGSEA. J gave up 9 bases and V 7 bases, and 6 bases lay outside the gene matches.

In its sample, this clone was seen once. The chain employs TRBV6-1 and TRBJ2-1; the match to TRBD2 covers 8 bases. Looked up from germline, CDR1 is MNHNS and CDR2 is SASEGT. V lost 8 bases and J lost 4; bases outside the gene matches: 7. The CDR3 is 14 amino acids. The DNA for the CDR3 is TGTGCCAGCTCGGGTAGCGGGGTATACAATGAGCAGTTCTTC. Translated, it gives CASSGSGVYNEQFF.

Comments on this clone: Other nucleotide sequences in the sample specify the same CDR3. The chain joins TRBV5-1 to TRBJ2-7, with 7 positions matching TRBD2. Germline lookup yields CDR1 SGHRS and CDR2 YFSETQ. Germline trimming cut 0 bases from V and 0 bases from J; bases unmatched to any gene: 0. This CDR3 is 14 amino acids long. The CDR3 DNA is TGCGCCAGCAGCTTGGGGACTAGCTCCTACGAGCAGTACTTC. It yields the protein CASSLGTSSYEQYF.

The genes are TRBV19 and TRBJ2-1; 9 nucleotides agree with TRBD2. J lost 6 bases, V lost 5 bases, and 11 bases had no gene match. Per germline, CDR1 LNHDA and CDR2 SQIVND (reference sequence). The CDR3 contains 16 residues. The CDR3 DNA follows: TGTGCCAGTAGTGCCGATGTAGCGGGAGAAGGCAATGAGCAGTTCTTC. Amino acid sequence: CASSADVAGEGNEQFF.

The V call is TRBV7-9, the J call TRBJ1-2; D not resolved. The CDR3 totals 11 residues. The germline gives CDR1 SEHNR, CDR2 FQNEAQ (reference sequence). Trimming took 6 bases from V and 6 from J, leaving 8 bases between them. The CDR3 here is CASRLRDGYTF. CDR3 DNA: TGTGCCAGCAGGTTACGGGATGGCTACACCTTC. Drawing the rest from reference TRBV7-9 and TRBJ1-2, the complete variable domain is DTGVSQNPRHKITKRGQNVTFRCDPISEHNRLYWYRQTLGQGPEFLTYFQNEAQLEKSRLLSDRFSAERPKGSFSTLEIQRTEQGDSAMYLCASRLRDGYTFGSGTRLTVV.

This clone was observed a handful of times. The chain links TRBV2 to TRBJ2-5; D gene uncertain. CDR1 and CDR2 from the germline V gene are SNHLY and FYNNEI. V lost 3 bases, J lost 4 bases, and 12 bases lay in between. The length of the CDR3 is 14 residues. CDR3 residues: CASSDSSRVETQYF. The CDR3 DNA follows: TGTGCCAGCAGTGACTCTAGTCGGGTAGAGACCCAGTACTTC.

The J gene is TRBJ2-2, the V gene TRBV7-6; no clear D gene. Germline V lookup: CDR1 SGHVS, CDR2 FNYEAQ. The CDR3 has 15 residues. V gave up 5 bases and J gave up 1 base, with 11 bases separating them. This chain's CDR3 is CASSRGSLNTGELFF. In DNA form, the CDR3 reads TGTGCCAGCAGCCGTGGCAGTTTGAACACCGGGGAGCTGTTTTTT.

This clone was seen repeatedly, ten times or more. Written as DNA, the CDR3 is TGTGCCAGCAGTGAATTGGATACAGGGGGGGGAGACGAGCAGTACTTC. It specifies CASSELDTGGGDEQYF. The rearrangement uses TRBV25-1 and TRBJ2-7, with a weak D call TRBD1 (8 bases). The CDR3 is 16 residues long. Trimming pared 1 base from V and 5 bases from J, leaving 18 bases between. CDR1 and CDR2 (germline): MGHDK, SYGVNS.

This clone has ten or more counts. This chain links TRBV5-4 with TRBJ1-2; D uncertain. The ends were cut back, 2 bases at V and 0 bases at J, with 8 bases in the middle. There are 14 residues in the CDR3. The germline gives CDR1 SGHNT, CDR2 YYREEE (reference sequence). CDR3 in amino acids: CASSFPNPNYGYTF. CDR3 nucleotide sequence: TGTGCCAGCAGCTTCCCGAACCCTAACTATGGCTACACCTTC.

This chain uses TRBV7-2 with TRBJ2-2; D tentatively fits TRBD1 or TRBD2 (5 bases each). The CDR3 runs 13 residues. V was pared by 5 bases and J by 6 bases, with 10 bases between. Germline V gene lookup returns CDR1 SGHTA and CDR2 FQGNSA. The CDR3 here is CASSAGRAGELFF. For the CDR3, the DNA is TGTGCCAGCAGCGCAGGGCGGGCCGGGGAGCTGTTTTTT.

The chain has TRBV27 and TRBJ2-5; D call uncertain. The V gene lost 5 bases and the J gene lost 2 bases, with 6 bases spanning the gap. This CDR3 is 12 amino acids long. Germline V gene sequence: CDR1 MNHEY, CDR2 SMNVEV (reference sequence). The CDR3 loop reads CASSPQQETQYF. DNA of the CDR3: TGTGCCAGCAGTCCCCAACAAGAGACCCAGTACTTC.

J is TRBJ2-2 and V is TRBV7-9; 14 bases match TRBD2. CDR3 length: 17 amino acids. Germline V gives CDR1 SEHNR, CDR2 FQNEAQ (reference sequence). Trimming took 5 bases from V and 6 from J; bases not matched to a gene: 8. CDR3 sequence reads: CASSPGLAGAGAGELFF. The DNA of the CDR3 is TGTGCCAGCAGCCCGGGACTAGCGGGAGCGGGGGCCGGGGAGCTGTTTTTT. Looking up the rest from reference TRBV7-9 and TRBJ2-2 gives the full variable domain: DTGVSQNPRHKITKRGQNVTFRCDPISEHNRLYWYRQTLGQGPEFLTYFQNEAQLEKSRLLSDRFSAERPKGSFSTLEIQRTEQGDSAMYLCASSPGLAGAGAGELFFGEGSRLTVL.

This sequence joins TRBV7-8 and TRBJ2-5, with TRBD2 identical over 13 bases. The germline gives CDR1 SGHVS, CDR2 FQNEAQ. V dropped 8 bases and J dropped 5; count of bases not matched to a gene: 11. The CDR3 covers 16 residues. The CDR3 DNA reads TGTGCCAGCCCCCCAGGCCGGGGACTAGCGGGGGAGACCCAGTACTTC. Protein sequence: CASPPGRGLAGETQYF. The variable domain in full, completed from reference TRBV7-8 and TRBJ2-5, reads GAGVSQSPRYKVAKRGQDVALRCDPISGHVSLFWYQQALGQGPEFLTYFQNEAQLDKSGLPSDRFFAERPEGSVSTLKIQRTQQEDSAVYLCASPPGRGLAGETQYFGPGTRLLVL.

The count of this clone is one. The chain combines TRBV5-4 with TRBJ2-7; 7 bases agree with TRBD1. V was pared by 3 bases and J by 3 bases, with 3 bases of the junction left unmatched. Germline V gene data show CDR1 as SGHNT and CDR2 as YYREEE (reference sequence). The CDR3 totals 13 residues. This CDR3 reads CASSSRDSYEQYF. For the CDR3, the DNA is TGTGCCAGCAGCTCCCGGGACAGCTACGAGCAGTACTTC.

In its sample, this clone was seen many times. V and J are TRBV2 and TRBJ2-7; possibly TRBD2 for D (5 bases). The length of the CDR3 is 11 residues. Germline values: CDR1 SNHLY, CDR2 FYNNEI. Trimming shortened V by 7 bases and J by 3 bases, and 7 bases separated the two germline ends. DNA for the CDR3: TGTGCCAGCAACGGGAACTACGAGCAGTACTTC. The encoded protein is CASNGNYEQYF. The whole variable domain, filled in from reference TRBV2 and TRBJ2-7, reads EPEVTQTPSHQVTQMGQEVILRCVPISNHLYFYWYRQILGQKVEFLVSFYNNEISEKSEIFDDQFSVERPDGSNFTLKIRSTKLEDSAMYFCASNGNYEQYFGPGTRLTVT.

This chain uses TRBV7-6 with TRBJ2-7; 7 positions agree with TRBD2. J was trimmed by 4 bases and V by 2 bases; bases with no gene match: 20. Germline V gene sequence: CDR1 SGHVS, CDR2 FNYEAQ. The CDR3 has 19 residues. Here the CDR3 DNA reads TGTGCCAGCAGCTTAACATGGGCGGCTAGCGGATCTTCGGCGTACGAGCAGTACTTC. As protein: CASSLTWAASGSSAYEQYF.

The chain employs TRBV28 and TRBJ1-5, with 10 positions matching TRBD1. Germline V gene sequence: CDR1 MDHEN, CDR2 SYDVKM. The CDR3 consists of 18 residues. Trimming cost V 2 bases and J 1 base; bases outside gene matches: 8. The CDR3 spells CASSLGTGDPISNQPQHF. The DNA of the CDR3 is TGTGCCAGCAGTTTAGGGACAGGGGATCCGATAAGCAATCAGCCCCAGCATTTT.

This clone was seen more than once but under ten times. J is TRBJ2-1 and V is TRBV29-1; D is uncertain. From germline, CDR1 is SQVTM and CDR2 ANQGSEA. The CDR3 totals 13 residues. Between the trimmed V and J ends, which lost 5 bases and 5 bases, there was a span of 13 bases. Here the CDR3 reads CSVSPVTNNEQFF. CDR3 sequence (DNA): TGCAGCGTTAGTCCTGTTACTAACAATGAGCAGTTCTTC.

The chain carries TRBV5-8 and TRBJ2-6, with TRBD1 identical over 7 bases. CDR1 and CDR2 (germline): SGHTS, YDEGEE. CDR3 length equals 17 residues. Unmatched junction bases numbered 4, after V lost 1 base and J lost 0 bases. Written as DNA, the CDR3 is TGTGCCAGCAGCTTGTACACAGGGGACTCTGGGGCCAACGTCCTGACTTTC. Protein product: CASSLYTGDSGANVLTF.

The chain uses TRBV9 and TRBJ2-2, with 12 positions matching TRBD2. V was pared by 3 bases and J by 4 bases, with 7 bases of the junction left unmatched. CDR1 and CDR2 (germline): SGDLS, YYNGEE. The CDR3 is 17 amino acids. DNA for the CDR3: TGTGCCAGCAGCGCACGCCGGGGACTAGCGGGCACCGGGGAGCTGTTTTTT. Translating gives CASSARRGLAGTGELFF.

The chain joins TRBV5-1 to TRBJ1-1, with D tentatively TRBD1 (5 bases). The CDR3 loop spans 14 amino acids. Germline V lookup: CDR1 SGHRS, CDR2 YFSETQ. V shed 4 bases and J shed 0 bases, with 10 bases lying between them. In nucleotides, the CDR3 is TGCGCCAGCAGCCCCGGGGCGGTGAACACTGAAGCTTTCTTT. Protein product: CASSPGAVNTEAFF.

J is TRBJ1-1 and V is TRBV19; 10 bases fit TRBD1. V lost 3 bases to trimming and J lost 4 bases; unmatched junction nucleotides: 8. In germline, CDR1 is LNHDA, CDR2 SQIVND (reference sequence). The CDR3 has 16 amino acids. The CDR3 region has the DNA TGTGCCAGTAGTATCTCCGGGACAGGGGTTCCCACTGAAGCTTTCTTT. Residues: CASSISGTGVPTEAFF.

The CDR3 nucleotides read TGTGCCAGCAGTGGGACTGCGACTAGGTACGAGCAGTACTTC. It yields the protein CASSGTATRYEQYF. The gene calls are TRBV6-5 and TRBJ2-7; weak D call: TRBD2 (6 bases). Germline V gene sequence: CDR1 MNHEY, CDR2 SVGAGI. The CDR3 is 14 residues long. The ends were cut back, 5 bases at V and 4 bases at J, with 15 bases in the middle.

The rearrangement links TRBV6-1 to TRBJ1-5, with D possibly matching TRBD1 (5 bases). Germline V gene sequence: CDR1 MNHNS, CDR2 SASEGT. V lost 4 bases, J lost 0 bases, and 16 bases lay in between. This CDR3 has 17 amino acids. CDR3 in amino acids: CASSAYATGYSNQPQHF. In DNA form, the CDR3 reads TGTGCCAGCAGTGCATATGCAACAGGCTATAGCAATCAGCCCCAGCATTTT.

Written as DNA, the CDR3 is TGTGCCTGGAGACACCCTAGCGGGAGTGTGAATGAGCAGTTCTTC. Translating it yields CAWRHPSGSVNEQFF. The chain combines TRBV30 with TRBJ2-1, with 10 bases lining up with TRBD2. The CDR3 consists of 15 residues. Germline loops: CDR1 GTSNPN, CDR2 SVGIG (reference sequence). V was pared by 3 bases and J by 7 bases, with 9 bases of the junction left unmatched. Full variable domain (remainder filled in from reference TRBV30 and TRBJ2-1): SQTIHQWPATLVQPVGSPLSLECTVEGTSNPNLYWYRQAAGRGLQLLFYSVGIGQISSEVPQNLSASRPQDRQFILSSKKLLLSDSGFYLCAWRHPSGSVNEQFFGPGTRLTVL.

The J gene is TRBJ1-3, the V gene TRBV4-2, with TRBD1 matching 10 bases. Germline assignment: CDR1 LGHNA and CDR2 YNFKEQ. V shed 4 bases, J shed 0 bases, and the junction held 0 bases outside the gene matches. The CDR3 length is 15 residues. Here the CDR3 reads CASSRDRGSGNTIYF. In DNA, the CDR3 is TGTGCCAGCAGCCGGGACAGGGGCTCTGGAAACACCATATATTTT.

The V and J genes are TRBV2 and TRBJ2-1; the match to TRBD2 covers 13 bases. This CDR3 contains 15 residues. Germline-derived CDR1 and CDR2 are SNHLY and FYNNEI. Trimming cost V 4 bases and J 6 bases; bases outside gene matches: 3. The CDR3, as DNA: TGTGCCAGCAGTGGGACTAGCGGGAGACTCAATGAGCAGTTCTTC. It is translated as CASSGTSGRLNEQFF.